This T cell receptor (beta chain) stems from a study of blood T cell repertoires in COVID-19. Study-level information: Italy, Spain and the United States were the sources of the convalescent and acute COVID-19 samples.

Profiled with immunoSEQ multiplex PCR; TCRdb holds only in-frame clones, not every one. Here the sample spans some 74,000 clones, over 65% being singletons. This clone has a single count. The sequenced sample consisted of peripheral blood. The source is a woman older than 75 with acute or convalescent COVID-19.

CDR3 residues: CATSDTGTGNEKLFF. CDR3 sequence (DNA): TGTGCCACCAGTGATACTGGGACAGGCAATGAAAAACTGTTTTTT. This sequence joins TRBV24-1 and TRBJ1-4, with TRBD1 matching 8 bases. The CDR3 consists of 15 residues. Trimming took 3 bases from V and 5 from J; bases not matched to a gene: 4. Germline V gives CDR1 KGHDR, CDR2 SFDVKD.